Listed here are 19 T cell receptor beta chains from one sample, sequenced in a study of cytomegalovirus exposure and HLA in healthy donors. Primers: 60 Vbeta forward and 13 Jbeta reverse. The protocol was immunoSEQ multiplex PCR, while the TCRdb copy is restricted to in-frame clones and leaves out a portion. The sample spans fewer than 150,000 clones; the ten largest clones claim 2%. Sequencing was done on a sample of PBMCs. The receptors stem from a woman aged 55-70 years in good health and CMV-seronegative.

The chain recombines TRBV25-1 with TRBJ2-7; TRBD2 matches at 11 bases. Germline lookup yields CDR1 MGHDK and CDR2 SYGVNS. The CDR3 loop spans 14 amino acids. V was pared by 8 bases and J by 7 bases, with 10 bases of the junction left unmatched. CDR3 sequence: CASGSGRASEEQYF. CDR3 DNA sequence: TGTGCCAGCGGTAGCGGGAGGGCGTCGGAGGAGCAGTACTTC.

The V and J genes are TRBV4-1 and TRBJ1-3, with D tentatively TRBD1 (6 bases). V was clipped by 2 bases and J by 14 bases, with 22 bases between them. CDR1 MGHRA and CDR2 YSYEKL come from the germline V gene. The CDR3 extends over 15 amino acids. CDR3 sequence reads: CASSQFGTPLGKVYF. In DNA, the CDR3 is TGCGCCAGCAGCCAATTCGGGACACCCCTAGGAAAGGTATATTTT.

The chain combines TRBV5-1 with TRBJ2-7; D perhaps matches TRBD1 (5 bases). The CDR3 consists of 18 residues. V was shortened by 0 bases and J by 1 base, with 20 bases between the two germline ends. In germline, CDR1 is SGHRS, CDR2 YFSETQ. CDR3 residues: CASSLAFALEGDSYEQYF. The DNA of the CDR3 is TGCGCCAGCAGCTTGGCCTTTGCGCTCGAAGGGGATTCCTACGAGCAGTACTTC.

The rearrangement links TRBV19 to TRBJ2-2, with 9 positions matching TRBD1. Losses at the gene ends were 4 bases for V and 2 bases for J; bases not matched to a gene: 17. The CDR3 runs 20 residues. Germline values: CDR1 LNHDA, CDR2 SQIVND (reference sequence). The CDR3 sequence is CASSRPLDRGSPFNTGELFF. The DNA for the CDR3 is TGTGCCAGTAGTAGACCCCTGGACAGGGGATCCCCGTTCAACACCGGGGAGCTGTTTTTT. Based on the CDR3 plus reference TRBV19 and TRBJ2-2, the full variable domain is DGGITQSPKYLFRKEGQNVTLSCEQNLNHDAMYWYRQDPGQGLRLIYYSQIVNDFQKGDIAEGYSVSREKKESFPLTVTSAQKNPTAFYLCASSRPLDRGSPFNTGELFFGEGSRLTVL.

The chain uses TRBV7-6 and TRBJ2-7, with TRBD1 identical over 7 bases. This CDR3 has 13 amino acids. The V and J ends lost 5 bases and 2 bases, in that order; junction bases with no gene match: 3. Looked up from germline, CDR1 is SGHVS and CDR2 is FNYEAQ. The CDR3 DNA reads TGTGCCAGCAGCGTGACAGGGCCCTACGAGCAGTACTTC. Translation: CASSVTGPYEQYF.

The V call is TRBV25-1, the J call TRBJ1-2, with unresolved D. The CDR3 is 13 residues long. V was clipped by 2 bases and J by 8 bases, with 12 bases between them. Per germline, CDR1 MGHDK and CDR2 SYGVNS. CDR3 DNA sequence: TGTGCCAGCAGTGAAGCGGGCATCAGAGGCTACACCTTC. Translated, it gives CASSEAGIRGYTF.

The chain employs TRBV10-3 and TRBJ1-5, with D tentatively TRBD1 (6 bases). Trimming shortened V by 0 bases and J by 9 bases, and 12 bases separated the two germline ends. CDR1 and CDR2 from the germline V gene are ENHRY and SYGVKD. The CDR3 runs 14 residues. CDR3 amino acids: CAISESTQGRPQHF. The CDR3 DNA sequence: TGTGCCATCAGTGAGTCGACACAGGGAAGGCCCCAGCATTTT.

The chain employs TRBV10-1 and TRBJ2-1; 14 positions match TRBD2. The germline V gene encodes CDR1 WNHNN and CDR2 SYGVQD (reference sequence). The CDR3 is 17 amino acids. V lost 4 bases, J lost 10 bases, and 12 bases stayed unmatched. CDR3 in amino acids: CASSAEPGLAGVQEQFF. The CDR3 nucleotides are TGCGCCAGCAGTGCCGAACCGGGACTAGCGGGGGTACAGGAGCAGTTCTTC.

The chain is built from TRBV5-1 and TRBJ1-5, with a possible D match to TRBD1 (6 bases). Germline values: CDR1 SGHRS, CDR2 YFSETQ. Trimming shortened V by 4 bases and J by 12 bases, and 20 bases separated the two germline ends. The CDR3 contains 14 residues. CDR3 in amino acids: CASSPTGSGVDQHF. CDR3 coding DNA: TGCGCCAGCAGCCCTACAGGGTCCGGGGTGGACCAGCATTTT.

The rearrangement joins TRBV4-2 to TRBJ1-4; 7 positions agree with TRBD1. The CDR3 is 15 residues long. Looked up from germline, CDR1 is LGHNA and CDR2 is YNFKEQ. V gave up 6 bases and J gave up 4 bases; unmatched junction bases: 8. CDR3 sequence reads: CASSPGDSYNEKLFF. The DNA for the CDR3 is TGTGCCAGCAGTCCGGGGGACAGTTATAATGAAAAACTGTTTTTT.

The V gene is TRBV9, the J gene TRBJ1-1; D is perhaps TRBD1 (5 bases). Looked up from germline, CDR1 is SGDLS and CDR2 is YYNGEE. Trimming removed 7 bases from V and 5 bases from J, with 15 bases in between. This CDR3 contains 13 residues. CDR3 residues: CASGQQGNTEAFF. CDR3 in DNA: TGTGCCAGCGGCCAGCAGGGTAATACTGAAGCTTTCTTT.

DNA for the CDR3: TGTGCCAGCAAGGCGGGGACCTTCTACGAGCAGTACTTC. Translated: CASKAGTFYEQYF. V and J are TRBV2 and TRBJ2-7; a possible D gene is TRBD2 (6 bases). V was pared by 7 bases and J by 3 bases, with 13 bases between. The germline CDR1 and CDR2 sequences are SNHLY and FYNNEI. The length of the CDR3 is 13 residues.

In DNA, the CDR3 is TGTGCCAGCAGTGAAAACAGGTTTTCTTATGGCTACACCTTC. It is translated as CASSENRFSYGYTF. This chain uses TRBV6-1 with TRBJ1-2, with D possibly being TRBD1 (5 bases). Germline loops: CDR1 MNHNS, CDR2 SASEGT. The CDR3 is made up of 14 amino acids. Between the trimmed V and J ends, which lost 2 bases and 5 bases, there was a span of 12 bases.

The CDR3, as DNA: TGTGCCAGCAGCAAAACAGGGGTTGAGCAGTTCTTC. It yields the protein CASSKTGVEQFF. V usage is TRBV28 and J usage is TRBJ2-1, with 7 bases aligning to TRBD1. CDR3 length: 12 amino acids. With V trimmed by 6 bases and J by 9 bases, 5 bases remained unmatched. Germline loops: CDR1 MDHEN, CDR2 SYDVKM.

CDR3 DNA sequence: TGTGCCAGCAGCCAAGGGACAGGGAGTGGCTACACCTTC. This codes for CASSQGTGSGYTF. The V gene is TRBV27, the J gene TRBJ1-2; 9 bases agree with TRBD1. Looked up from germline, CDR1 is MNHEY and CDR2 is SMNVEV (reference sequence). V was pared by 6 bases and J by 7 bases, with 6 bases of the junction left unmatched. The CDR3 length is 13 residues.

The rearrangement links TRBV5-4 to TRBJ2-5; D perhaps matches TRBD2 (5 bases). The J call is in doubt because the DNA end fits TRBJ2-7 better. The CDR3 consists of 16 residues. Germline V gives CDR1 SGHNT, CDR2 YYREEE (reference sequence). This chain's CDR3 is CASSLGGEVVADEQYF. DNA for the CDR3: TGTGCCAGCAGCTTGGGGGGAGAGGTAGTCGCGGACGAGCAGTACTTC.

V and J are TRBV2 and TRBJ2-5; 9 bases fit TRBD2. The V segment lost 4 bases and the J segment 2 bases; nucleotides outside the gene matches: 8. This CDR3 has 16 amino acids. Germline CDR1 is SNHLY and CDR2 is FYNNEI. The CDR3 sequence: CASSVGLAGSQETQYF. In DNA, the CDR3 is TGTGCCAGCAGTGTAGGGCTAGCGGGGTCTCAAGAGACCCAGTACTTC.

V and J are TRBV10-2 and TRBJ1-2; D is ambiguous. The CDR3 is 14 amino acids. Germline V gene data show CDR1 as WSHSY and CDR2 as SAAADI. V was pared by 2 bases and J by 3 bases, with 10 bases between. The CDR3 is CASSEGRRDYGYTF. CDR3 DNA: TGCGCCAGCAGTGAGGGCAGGAGGGACTATGGCTACACCTTC.

The chain's CDR3 is CAISESGQGVLSNQPQHF. The CDR3, as DNA: TGTGCCATCAGTGAGTCGGGACAGGGAGTTTTAAGCAATCAGCCCCAGCATTTT. This chain uses TRBV10-3 with TRBJ1-5; TRBD1 matches at 9 bases. Losses at the gene ends were 0 bases for V and 1 base for J; bases not matched to a gene: 7. Looked up from germline, CDR1 is ENHRY and CDR2 is SYGVKD. The CDR3 sequence is 18 residues long.